The rows below give T cell receptor beta chains drawn from one sample of a study of radiotherapy plus CTLA-4 blockade in lung cancer. Clones were read by immunoSEQ multiplex PCR, and TCRdb kept only the in-frame ones, dropping some. The sample lists fewer than 70,000 clones, about 80% seen once, with 10% in the top ten. Material: peripheral blood, obtained from a patient treated with radiotherapy plus ipilimumab. Every receptor here comes from a human donor with non-small cell lung cancer who had a complete response to radiotherapy plus ipilimumab. Each CDR3 is given with its conserved first and last residue. The order of the fields is J gene, D gene, clone size, V gene, CDR3 DNA, CDR3 protein. The D gene is left open where the match is weak. Only some rows state a clone size, as once, few, many or a class for expanded clones.

j_gene: TRBJ1-5
d_gene: NA
abundance: once
v_gene: TRBV18
CDR3nt: TGTGCCAGCTCACCTTCAAGCAATCAGCCCCAGCATTTT
CDR3aa: CASSPSSNQPQHF

j_gene: TRBJ1-1
d_gene: TRBD1
abundance: NA
v_gene: TRBV30
CDR3nt: TGTGCCTCATCCCGGGACAGGGCGAAAGCTTTCTTT
CDR3aa: CASSRDRAKAFF

j_gene: TRBJ2-5
d_gene: NA
abundance: NA
v_gene: TRBV4-1
CDR3nt: TGCGCCAGCAGCCAGGGTACTAGGAAAGAGACCCAGTACTTC
CDR3aa: CASSQGTRKETQYF

j_gene: TRBJ2-4
d_gene: NA
abundance: NA
v_gene: TRBV27
CDR3nt: TGTGCCAGCAGTCACGGGCGTGATAAAAACATTCAGTACTTC
CDR3aa: CASSHGRDKNIQYF

j_gene: TRBJ2-7
d_gene: NA
abundance: once
v_gene: TRBV9
CDR3nt: TGTGCCAGCAGCCCAGAGGGGTTTTGGGACTACGAGCAGTACTTC
CDR3aa: CASSPEGFWDYEQYF

j_gene: TRBJ1-6
d_gene: NA
abundance: once
v_gene: TRBV19
CDR3nt: TGTGCCAGTAGTTTAGGGGGGAGCTCCTATAATTCACCCCTCCACTTT
CDR3aa: CASSLGGSSYNSPLHF

j_gene: TRBJ2-5
d_gene: TRBD2
abundance: NA
v_gene: TRBV18
CDR3nt: TGTGCCAGCTCACCCGGGACTAGCGGGCAAGAGACCCAGTACTTC
CDR3aa: CASSPGTSGQETQYF

j_gene: TRBJ2-3
d_gene: TRBD1
abundance: NA
v_gene: TRBV5-1
CDR3nt: TGCGCCAGCAGCTTCACCGGGACAGAAAACACAGATACGCAGTATTTT
CDR3aa: CASSFTGTENTDTQYF

j_gene: TRBJ1-3
d_gene: NA
abundance: NA
v_gene: TRBV7-8
CDR3nt: TGTGCCGGTCAGAGCTCTGGAAACACCATATATTTT
CDR3aa: CAGQSSGNTIYF

j_gene: TRBJ2-3
d_gene: TRBD2
abundance: NA
v_gene: TRBV7-2
CDR3nt: TGTGCCAGCAGCTTAGGGACTAGCGTTAGCACAGATACGCAGTATTTT
CDR3aa: CASSLGTSVSTDTQYF

j_gene: TRBJ1-6
d_gene: NA
abundance: NA
v_gene: TRBV15
CDR3nt: TGTGCCACCAGCAATTACAGGGAAAATTCACCCCTCCACTTT
CDR3aa: CATSNYRENSPLHF

j_gene: TRBJ1-1
d_gene: NA
abundance: NA
v_gene: TRBV11-2
CDR3nt: TGTGCCAGCACCCCAGGGACGCGGGGAGCTTTCTTT
CDR3aa: CASTPGTRGAFF

j_gene: TRBJ2-2
d_gene: NA
abundance: NA
v_gene: TRBV29-1
CDR3nt: TGCAGCGTTGTCATATCCGGGGGCACCGGGGAGCTGTTTTTT
CDR3aa: CSVVISGGTGELFF

j_gene: TRBJ1-2
d_gene: NA
abundance: NA
v_gene: TRBV4-3
CDR3nt: TGCGCCAGCAGCCAAGAATGGAGGGGTGGCTACACCTTC
CDR3aa: CASSQEWRGGYTF

j_gene: TRBJ2-5
d_gene: TRBD1
abundance: NA
v_gene: TRBV18
CDR3nt: TGTGCCAGCTCACCCCCGGGACAGGTCGCACGGACCCAGTACTTC
CDR3aa: CASSPPGQVARTQYF

j_gene: TRBJ2-3
d_gene: TRBD2
abundance: NA
v_gene: TRBV25-1
CDR3nt: TGTGCCAGCAGTGAATACACGAGGGCTAGCGGAGGCACAGATACGCAGTATTTT
CDR3aa: CASSEYTRASGGTDTQYF

j_gene: TRBJ1-3
d_gene: NA
abundance: few
v_gene: TRBV10-1
CDR3nt: TGCGCCAGCAGTGATGAGGGGCACGGAAACACCATATATTTT
CDR3aa: CASSDEGHGNTIYF

j_gene: TRBJ2-5
d_gene: TRBD2
abundance: NA
v_gene: TRBV5-1
CDR3nt: TGCGCCAGCAGCTCTATCCAGCGGGAGGGTGAGACCCAGTACTTC
CDR3aa: CASSSIQREGETQYF

j_gene: TRBJ1-2
d_gene: NA
abundance: NA
v_gene: TRBV5-1
CDR3nt: TGCGCCAGCAGCTTGGGGGAAAAGTATGGCTACACCTTC
CDR3aa: CASSLGEKYGYTF

j_gene: TRBJ1-2
d_gene: TRBD1
abundance: NA
v_gene: TRBV28
CDR3nt: TGTGCCAGCAGCGCTTCGGCCCCAGGGGGCGGGGGCTACACCTTC
CDR3aa: CASSASAPGGGGYTF

j_gene: TRBJ2-4
d_gene: NA
abundance: NA
v_gene: TRBV28
CDR3nt: TGTGCCATCTCACCGGGATCCTATGGGGCCGACATTCAGTACTTC
CDR3aa: CAISPGSYGADIQYF

j_gene: TRBJ2-1
d_gene: TRBD2
abundance: once
v_gene: TRBV7-2
CDR3nt: TGTGCCAGCAGCTTATCGGGGAGGACTAGCGGGGCCAATGAGCAGTTCTTC
CDR3aa: CASSLSGRTSGANEQFF

j_gene: TRBJ2-5
d_gene: NA
abundance: few
v_gene: TRBV2
CDR3nt: TGTGCCAGCAGTGAAGCGCTCGCTAAACAAGAGACCCAGTACTTC
CDR3aa: CASSEALAKQETQYF

j_gene: TRBJ1-5
d_gene: NA
abundance: NA
v_gene: TRBV30
CDR3nt: TGTGCCTGGGCCGTGGGGGCCGCGCGAGGAAATCAGCCCCAGCATTTT
CDR3aa: CAWAVGAARGNQPQHF

j_gene: TRBJ1-2
d_gene: NA
abundance: NA
v_gene: TRBV6-5
CDR3nt: TGTGCCAGCAGGGGAACAGGTCGTAGTGGCTATGGCTACACCTTC
CDR3aa: CASRGTGRSGYGYTF

j_gene: TRBJ1-3
d_gene: NA
abundance: NA
v_gene: TRBV14
CDR3nt: TGTGCCAGCAGCCGACAGAAAGGGGGTGCAACATCTTGGGGGACAACGGGCACCATATATTTT
CDR3aa: CASSRQKGGATSWGTTGTIYF

j_gene: TRBJ2-5
d_gene: TRBD2
abundance: NA
v_gene: TRBV7-2
CDR3nt: TGTGCCAGCAGCGGGGGGGGAGGGAAAGAGACCCAGTACTTC
CDR3aa: CASSGGGGKETQYF

j_gene: TRBJ1-2
d_gene: NA
abundance: NA
v_gene: TRBV7-9
CDR3nt: TGTGCCAGCAGCTCCAGACCTCTCCCGGGCTACACCTTC
CDR3aa: CASSSRPLPGYTF

j_gene: TRBJ1-3
d_gene: NA
abundance: NA
v_gene: TRBV18
CDR3nt: TGTGCCAGCTCACCAATCTCCCCGGACGGATACTCTGGAAACACCATATATTTT
CDR3aa: CASSPISPDGYSGNTIYF

j_gene: TRBJ2-7
d_gene: TRBD2
abundance: NA
v_gene: TRBV6-5
CDR3nt: TGTGCCAGCAGCCCCCAAAGCGGGGCATCCTACGAGCAGTACTTC
CDR3aa: CASSPQSGASYEQYF